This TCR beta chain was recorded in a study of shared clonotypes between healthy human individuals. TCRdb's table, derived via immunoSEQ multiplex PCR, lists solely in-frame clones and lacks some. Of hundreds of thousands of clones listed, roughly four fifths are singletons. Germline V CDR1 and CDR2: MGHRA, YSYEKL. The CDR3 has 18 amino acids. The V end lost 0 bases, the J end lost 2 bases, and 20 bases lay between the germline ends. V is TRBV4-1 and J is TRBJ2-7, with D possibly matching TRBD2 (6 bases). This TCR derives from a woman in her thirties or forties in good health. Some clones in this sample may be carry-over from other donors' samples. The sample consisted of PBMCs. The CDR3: CASSQDWGVAAFTYEQYF. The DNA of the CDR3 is TGCGCCAGCAGCCAAGATTGGGGGGTGGCGGCGTTCACCTACGAGCAGTACTTC.